The sequence of this T cell receptor beta chain was determined in a study of blood T cell repertoires in COVID-19. As for the study in general: Researchers got acute and convalescent COVID-19 samples from the United States, Italy and Spain. T cells, B-cell-depleted T cells, or PBMCs provided the cDNA or gDNA that served as material.

Authors' analysis steps: Reference gene primer amplification yielded estimated nucleated cell counts. Sequencing used immunoSEQ multiplex PCR; TCRdb keeps in-frame clones, though not all of them. The DNA was the basis for D and trimming; V, J and clone size are from that table. This sample has 290,000 or so clones, with approximately 89% found just once. Recruited during active infection, patients (from Seattle) were subsequently followed longitudinally. CDR3 length: 14 residues. In germline, CDR1 is SQVTM, CDR2 ANQGSEA. Deletions cut 7 bases from V and 1 base from J, with 16 bases between. The gene calls are TRBV29-1 and TRBJ1-1, with D possibly matching TRBD1 (5 bases). The TCR originated in a woman in her twenties or thirties with COVID-19, enrolled during active disease. The sample taken for sequencing was peripheral blood. The CDR3 loop is CSAAVGGGNTEAFF. CDR3 DNA sequence: TGCAGCGCCGCTGTGGGGGGAGGGAACACTGAAGCTTTCTTT.